The rows below give T cell receptor beta chains drawn from one sample of a study of Graves' ophthalmopathy and Graves' hyperthyroidism. TCRdb called the multiplex PCR reads again in MiXCR, with one record for every CDR3 protein. The table records 210,000 or so distinct CDR3 sequences, 25% to 30% of them present only once. Sequenced material: peripheral blood. These receptors originate from a man aged 50 or older with Graves' ophthalmopathy. Each CDR3 is given with its conserved first and last residue. The D gene is left open where the match is weak. A row's size may be missing; if present it is once, few, many or a size class.

D	size	V	J	DNA	CDR3
TRBD2	many	TRBV20-1	TRBJ2-7	TGCAGTGCTAGAGACCCTGCAGCGGGAGCTGGGGAGCAGTACTTC	CSARDPAAGAGEQYF
NA	many	TRBV6-4	TRBJ1-5	TGTGCCAGCAGTGTAACCCCACCCACAATTCTGGGATATAGCAATCAGCCCCAGCATTTT	CASSVTPPTILGYSNQPQHF
NA	few	TRBV11-2	TRBJ1-1	TGTGCCAGCAGCTCCGACGGAAGGGGCACTGAAGCTTTCTTT	CASSSDGRGTEAFF
NA	NA	TRBV5-6	TRBJ2-2	TGTGCCAGCAGCTTTGACAGGATTACCGGGGAGCTGTTTTTT	CASSFDRITGELFF
NA	many	TRBV6-5	TRBJ2-2	TGTGCCAGCAGAAACACCGGGGAGCTGTTTTTT	CASRNTGELFF
TRBD2	few	TRBV6-1	TRBJ2-2	TGTGCCAGCAGTGAAGCGGGACTAGCGGGAGGGTACGGGGAGCTGTTTTTT	CASSEAGLAGGYGELFF
TRBD1	many	TRBV7-9	TRBJ2-4	TGTGCCAGCAGCCCTCCCTCTGACAGGGCTGGAGCCAAAAACATTCAGTACTTC	CASSPPSDRAGAKNIQYF
NA	many	TRBV28	TRBJ1-2	TGTGCCAGCAGTTTTCGGGGGGCCGGTGGCTACACCTTC	CASSFRGAGGYTF
NA	many	TRBV6-5	TRBJ1-5	TGTGCCAGCAGTTTCTCAGGTCAGCCCCAGCATTTT	CASSFSGQPQHF
NA	many	TRBV10-1	TRBJ2-7	TGCGCCAGCAGTGAGTCGGGGACGGACGAGCAGTACTTC	CASSESGTDEQYF
NA	many	TRBV12-3/TRBV12-4	TRBJ1-5	TGTGCCAGCACCTCGTCATACCAGGGCAATCAGCCCCAGCATTTT	CASTSSYQGNQPQHF
TRBD2	many	TRBV10-1	TRBJ2-5	TGCGCCAGCAGTGAGTCTGTAGCGGGAGGAGAGACCCAGTACTTC	CASSESVAGGETQYF
TRBD2	NA	TRBV28	TRBJ2-7	TGTGCCAGCAGTCCTGACACTAGCGGGGGGTCCTACGAGCAGTACTTC	CASSPDTSGGSYEQYF
TRBD2	NA	TRBV11-2	TRBJ2-2	TGTGCCAGCAGCGCCCTTACTAGCGGGGCTACCGGGGAGCTGTTTTTT	CASSALTSGATGELFF
NA	NA	TRBV24-1	TRBJ2-7	TGTGCCACCAGTGGTTCGGCAGGGGACTTCTACGAGCAGTACTTC	CATSGSAGDFYEQYF
NA	NA	TRBV6-2/TRBV6-3	TRBJ1-5	TGTGCCAGCACCGATCGCCAGGGCCCCCAGCATTTT	CASTDRQGPQHF
TRBD2	NA	TRBV7-2	TRBJ2-7	TGTGCCAGCAGCTTAGCACTCAAGCGGGGGGGGTCTAAGACCTACGAGCAGTACTTC	CASSLALKRGGSKTYEQYF
TRBD2	NA	TRBV6-1	TRBJ2-7	TGTGCCAGCAGACCTAGCGGAGTGACCTACGAGCAGTACTTC	CASRPSGVTYEQYF
NA	many	TRBV28	TRBJ2-5	TGTGCCAGCAGTTCCGGACGGAACCGCCAAGAGACCCAGTACTTC	CASSSGRNRQETQYF
TRBD2	many	TRBV25-1	TRBJ2-7	TGTGCCAGCCAACTAGCGGGAGGTTACGAGCAGTACTTC	CASQLAGGYEQYF